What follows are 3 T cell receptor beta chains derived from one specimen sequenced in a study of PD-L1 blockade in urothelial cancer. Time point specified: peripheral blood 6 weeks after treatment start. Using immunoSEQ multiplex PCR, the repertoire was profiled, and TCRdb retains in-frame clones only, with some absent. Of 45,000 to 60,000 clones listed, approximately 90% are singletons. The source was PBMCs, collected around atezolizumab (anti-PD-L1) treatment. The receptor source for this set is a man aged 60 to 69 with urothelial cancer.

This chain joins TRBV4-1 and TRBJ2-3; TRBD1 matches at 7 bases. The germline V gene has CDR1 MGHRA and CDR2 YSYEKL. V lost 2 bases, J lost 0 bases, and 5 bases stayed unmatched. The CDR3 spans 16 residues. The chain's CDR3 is CASSQLPGQSTDTQYF. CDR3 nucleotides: TGCGCCAGCAGCCAATTACCGGGACAGAGCACAGATACGCAGTATTTT.

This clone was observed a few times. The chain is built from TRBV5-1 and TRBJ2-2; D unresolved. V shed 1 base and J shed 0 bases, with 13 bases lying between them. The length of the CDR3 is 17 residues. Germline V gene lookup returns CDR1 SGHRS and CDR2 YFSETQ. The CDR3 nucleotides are TGCGCCAGCAGCTTGCTTTTCGGGTCCTCGAACACCGGGGAGCTGTTTTTT. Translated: CASSLLFGSSNTGELFF.

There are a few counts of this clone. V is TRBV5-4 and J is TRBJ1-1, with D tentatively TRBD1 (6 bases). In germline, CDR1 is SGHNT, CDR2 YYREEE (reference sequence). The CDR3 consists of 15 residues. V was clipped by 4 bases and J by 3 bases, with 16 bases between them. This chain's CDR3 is CASSPMTGIYTEAFF. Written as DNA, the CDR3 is TGTGCCAGCAGCCCGATGACAGGAATTTACACTGAAGCTTTCTTT.